The present TCR beta chain was sequenced within a study of shared clonotypes between healthy human individuals. The germline CDR1 and CDR2 sequences are MDHEN and SYDVKM. This CDR3 is built from 15 residues. The V and J ends lost 6 bases and 0 bases respectively, with 11 bases between them. A remark on this clone: Its antigen is unidentified.

Donors, healthy HIV-negative adults, lacked recent acute infections or vaccinations. The authors' processing: Filtering was not the same, since immunoSEQ gave junction-only sequences without quality scores. The data were produced by immunoSEQ multiplex PCR, yet TCRdb's version contains in-frame clones alone and is incomplete. For V, J and clone size, that table is used; D and trimming come from the DNA. The data show about 990,000 clones, around 78% seen once. Study-level findings and limits: Shared clonotypes across all four donors exceeded non-shared ones in generation probability. Rarefaction curves obtained for sorted subsets showed sequencing incomplete despite large depth.

V is TRBV28 and J is TRBJ1-4; a possible D gene is TRBD1 (5 bases). The specimen was memory CD4+ T cells from PBMCs. As to subset: CD45RA-negative fraction. This sequence was found in a man younger than 35 in good health. Some clones in this sample may be carry-over from other donors' samples. CDR3 residues: CASRPGGATNEKLFF. The CDR3 coding sequence is TGTGCCAGCAGACCGGGGGGTGCAACTAATGAAAAACTGTTTTTT. Drawing the rest from reference TRBV28 and TRBJ1-4, the complete variable domain is DVKVTQSSRYLVKRTGEKVFLECVQDMDHENMFWYRQDPGLGLRLIYFSYDVKMKEKGDIPEGYSVSREKKERFSLILESASTNQTSMYLCASRPGGATNEKLFFGSGTQLSVL.